This T cell receptor (beta chain) was sequenced in a study of cytomegalovirus exposure and HLA in healthy donors. Use of 60 Vbeta and 13 Jbeta primers characterized the PCR. This table comes from immunoSEQ multiplex PCR, and its TCRdb copy is limited to in-frame clones, with some not included. This table has 120,000 or so clones, roughly 82% appearing once. Though nominally healthy at sampling, donors likely had unrecorded immune exposures. The receptor was isolated from a male donor in good health and CMV-seropositive. Sequencing input: PBMCs.

CDR3 sequence reads: CASSLTGGGELNTEAFF. CDR3 DNA sequence: TGTGCCAGCAGCCTGACAGGGGGTGGAGAGCTGAACACTGAAGCTTTCTTT. The rearrangement links TRBV27 to TRBJ1-1; 9 bases are a match to TRBD1. Trimming took 6 bases from V and 0 from J; bases not matched to a gene: 11. Germline loops: CDR1 MNHEY, CDR2 SMNVEV (reference sequence). The CDR3 loop spans 17 amino acids.